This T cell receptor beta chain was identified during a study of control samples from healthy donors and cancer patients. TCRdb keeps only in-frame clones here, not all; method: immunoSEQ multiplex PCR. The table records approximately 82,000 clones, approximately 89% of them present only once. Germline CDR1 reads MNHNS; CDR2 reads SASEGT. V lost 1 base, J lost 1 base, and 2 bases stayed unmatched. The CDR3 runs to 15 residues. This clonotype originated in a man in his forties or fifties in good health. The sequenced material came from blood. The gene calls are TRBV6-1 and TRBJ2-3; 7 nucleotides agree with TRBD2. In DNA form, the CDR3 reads TGTGCCAGCAGTGAAGTTGCGGGGGGCACAGATACGCAGTATTTT. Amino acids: CASSEVAGGTDTQYF.